The entry below describes one T cell receptor (beta chain). Its specificity is not known. The data belong to a study of T cell responses to AZD1222 COVID-19 vaccine. Profiling relied on immunoSEQ multiplex PCR, and the TCRdb table lists in-frame clones only, not all of them. The sample has just under 35,000 clones, 85% to 90% seen once; the top ten hold 11%. General study findings and limits: Clonal diversity may have been underestimated in mostly white British donors. The span of vaccine-associated CD4 TCRs extended across spike, with dominance at 160-218 and 743-854.

Germline V CDR1 and CDR2: KGHSH, LQKENI. This CDR3 has 20 amino acids. Trimming cost V 1 base and J 0 bases; bases outside gene matches: 15. The receptor comes from an adult who received the AZD1222 COVID-19 vaccine. The chain has TRBV18 and TRBJ1-1, with TRBD1 matching 9 bases. This material consisted of peripheral blood, taken 28 days after the second AZD1222 dose. The CDR3 coding sequence is TGTGCCAGCTCACCACTTCGGGGACAGGGCCAAACCAGCATGAACACTGAAGCTTTCTTT. Its protein product is CASSPLRGQGQTSMNTEAFF.